This record concerns one T cell receptor beta chain sequence. Use of 60 Vbeta and 13 Jbeta primers characterized the PCR. The table came from immunoSEQ multiplex PCR; TCRdb's copy has only in-frame clones and leaves some out. The sample lists 200,000 to 250,000 clones, under 90% occurring once. The length of the CDR3 is 12 residues. The junction had 9 bases not matched to a gene; V was cut back by 4 bases and J by 16 bases. Germline CDR1 reads SEHNR; CDR2 reads FQNEAQ (reference sequence). This entry belongs to a study of cytomegalovirus exposure and HLA in healthy donors. The clonotype was recovered from a human donor in good health. J is TRBJ1-4 and V is TRBV7-9; TRBD1 agrees at 7 bases. Sequenced: PBMCs. CDR3 coding DNA: TGTGCCAGCAGCTCCGAATACAGGGGACAGTTTTTT. It specifies CASSSEYRGQFF.